Listed below are T cell receptor beta chains from one sample, sequenced in a study of technical replicates of blood from several donors. The table came from immunoSEQ multiplex PCR; TCRdb's copy has only in-frame clones and leaves some out. The top ten clones hold roughly 3.7% of a sample with about 81,000 clones, 81% of them seen once. What was sequenced was PBMCs. The receptor source for this set is a human donor in good health. Some clones in this sample may be carry-over from other donors' samples. The CDR3 runs from the conserved cysteine through the conserved F or W. Fields, in order: clone size, V gene, J gene, D gene, CDR3 DNA, CDR3 protein. The D gene is left open where the match is weak. Rows may omit the clone size; those that give it use once, few, many or a size class.

few	TRBV15	TRBJ1-1	NA	TGTGCCACCAGCAGAGATCAGGCCGGAAGCCCTGAAGCTTTCTTT	CATSRDQAGSPEAFF
NA	TRBV6-5	TRBJ1-2	NA	TGTGCCAGCAGTTACAGAGGGTATGGCTACACCTTC	CASSYRGYGYTF
NA	TRBV5-1	TRBJ1-3	NA	TGCGCCAGCAGCTTGGCCCGGACAGTTGGAAACACCATATATTTT	CASSLARTVGNTIYF
NA	TRBV5-8	TRBJ2-1	NA	TGTGCCAGCAGCTGGGGGGAAATAGGTGATGAGCAGTTCTTC	CASSWGEIGDEQFF
NA	TRBV7-3	TRBJ1-1	TRBD1	TGTGCCAGCAGCCAACAGGGGATGAACACTGAAGCTTTCTTT	CASSQQGMNTEAFF
NA	TRBV19	TRBJ2-2	TRBD1	TGTGCCAGTAGTCGGACAGGAAACACCGGGGAGCTGTTTTTT	CASSRTGNTGELFF
NA	TRBV10-3	TRBJ2-7	NA	TGTGCCATCAGTGAAGGTTGGGGAGCCTACGAGCAGTACTTC	CAISEGWGAYEQYF
once	TRBV5-4	TRBJ2-2	NA	TGTGCCAGCAGCCTAAAAGCCAAGAACACCGGGGAGCTGTTTTTT	CASSLKAKNTGELFF
few	TRBV5-5	TRBJ1-2	TRBD1	TGTGCCAGCAGCATTGGGGACAGGGGGAACTATGGCTACACCTTC	CASSIGDRGNYGYTF
NA	TRBV5-1	TRBJ1-3	NA	TGCGCCAGCAGCTTGGCAGTTTCTGGAAACACCATATATTTT	CASSLAVSGNTIYF
NA	TRBV6-6	TRBJ1-2	TRBD1	TGTGCCAGCACCAAGGACAGGGGCGGGGGCTATGGCTACACCTTC	CASTKDRGGGYGYTF
NA	TRBV9	TRBJ2-5	TRBD2	TGTGCCAGCAGCAATTTTGGCCGGGGGGGAGAGACCCAGTACTTC	CASSNFGRGGETQYF
NA	TRBV7-2	TRBJ2-5	TRBD2	TGTGCCAGCAGTGTTAGCGGGGGGGCCGCGACCCAGTACTTC	CASSVSGGAATQYF
NA	TRBV7-2	TRBJ2-1	NA	TGTGCCAGCATCAAAACCGGCTCCTACAATGAGCAGTTCTTC	CASIKTGSYNEQFF
NA	TRBV11-3	TRBJ2-1	NA	TGTGCCAGCAGCTTAAACCCCCGGGGGAGGCAGTTCTTC	CASSLNPRGRQFF
NA	TRBV30	TRBJ1-4	TRBD1	TGTGCCTGGAGTGTATCAGGGGGCGCAGGAAAACTGTTTTTT	CAWSVSGGAGKLFF
NA	TRBV11-3	TRBJ2-3	TRBD1	TGTGCCAGCAGCACAGGGGCAGATACGCAGTATTTT	CASSTGADTQYF
NA	TRBV28	TRBJ2-7	TRBD1	TGTGCCAGCAGCAAGCACAGTGGACAGGGAATAAAAAGCTCCTACGAGCAGTACTTC	CASSKHSGQGIKSSYEQYF
NA	TRBV2	TRBJ2-3	NA	TGTGCCAGCAGTGATAGGACAGCTAGCACAGATACGCAGTATTTT	CASSDRTASTDTQYF
NA	TRBV15	TRBJ2-7	NA	TGTGCCACCAGTACTCCGGGCTCCTACGAGCAGTACTTC	CATSTPGSYEQYF